These T cell receptor beta chains were read from a single sample in a study of CD8+ T cells in alopecia areata. The repertoire was sequenced with immunoSEQ multiplex PCR; TCRdb's copy has only in-frame clones and lacks some. The sample shows approximately 190,000 clones, 58% of them seen only once. This material consisted of CD4+ T cells sorted from blood, taken at week 24, from a patient treated with tofacitinib. The receptor source for this set is a human donor with alopecia areata. Both conserved end residues are part of each CDR3. Each record gives: CDR3 protein, V gene, D gene. A D gene is named only where the DNA matches it firmly.

CASSVAGNSNQPQHF	TRBV9	-
CASSVASGNTIYF	TRBV9	-
CSVAGTGGYTF	TRBV29-1	TRBD1
CASSPSGTGQYGYTF	TRBV27	TRBD1
CASSFEGSANYGYTF	TRBV5-1	-
CSGRDRANTDTQYF	TRBV29-1	TRBD1
CASLGTGRRQETQYF	TRBV25-1	TRBD1
CASSQETGTGANVLTF	TRBV4-3	-
CASSLVRASGYTDTQYF	TRBV7-2	TRBD2
CASRGRVRGYTF	TRBV28	-
CASIPGSIASYEQYF	TRBV28	-
CAWRIVIAADTQYF	TRBV30	-
CASSFRRVTDTQYF	TRBV13	-
CASGTSTDTQYF	TRBV7-2	-
CSASPLGGYTF	TRBV20-1	-
CASSLVPWQGSEKLFF	TRBV11-2	-
CSVWTGDTEAFF	TRBV29-1	TRBD1
CAPIGGAAQNSNQPQHF	TRBV19	-
CASSLGARDTGELFF	TRBV11-3	-
CASSPTARQGASGYTF	TRBV7-6	TRBD1
CAISESPSGGETQYF	TRBV10-3	TRBD2
CASSYRGVNTEAFF	TRBV6-6	-
CSVDSVHEQFF	TRBV29-1	-
CATGDSPNTGELFF	TRBV19	-
CASSRGGSYNEQFF	TRBV27	-
CATSLRPWGRAQVNEQYF	TRBV15	-
CASSLGSYGYTF	TRBV7-2	-
CAWSRTGGGPQETQYF	TRBV30	TRBD2
CASSVTSGGPDTQYF	TRBV9	TRBD2
CSARIYEQFF	TRBV29-1	-
CAWKGQGEAFF	TRBV30	TRBD1